This T cell receptor (beta chain) stems from a study of T cells in Graves' hyperthyroidism and ophthalmopathy. As for the study in general: Peripheral blood specimens were obtained at initial diagnosis, prior to any treatment.

Amplified TCR beta CDR3 regions came from RNA transcripts. The HTBI primer set was used in a first-round RT-PCR of the TCR CDR3. One entry per CDR3 protein results from TCRdb running MiXCR on the multiplex PCR reads. The table lists 400,000 or so distinct CDR3 sequences, 14% of them singletons. Per the germline V gene, CDR1 is DFQATT and CDR2 is SNEGSKA (reference sequence). V was clipped by 7 bases and J by 10 bases, with 14 bases between them. This CDR3 has 11 residues. This clonotype was detected once. This chain joins TRBV20-1 and TRBJ2-1; D gene ambiguous. Sequences were obtained from blood. This sequence originates from a woman in her thirties with Graves' ophthalmopathy. CDR3: CSGAGVGEQFF. The CDR3 DNA is TGCAGTGGGGCCGGCGTGGGGGAGCAGTTCTTC.